This T cell receptor beta chain is drawn from a study of T cell responses to AZD1222 COVID-19 vaccine. The repertoire was sequenced with immunoSEQ multiplex PCR; TCRdb's copy has only in-frame clones and lacks some. The sample consists of over 100,000 clones, over 75% of them appearing once. As regards this clone: Its target is not known.

Study findings and constraints: Nearly half of the spike-specific TCRs reportedly recognize variant regions that carry no mutations. At study baseline, merely more than 5 AZD1222 recipients were seropositive. Repertoires in all cases were sampled only once the peak T cell response had passed.

Germline CDR1 and CDR2: SGHAT and FQNNGV. V lost 1 base to trimming and J lost 2 bases, with 6 bases between them. This CDR3 is built from 14 residues. The receptor comes from an adult in good health. The chain is built from TRBV11-2 and TRBJ1-5; no firm D call. Sequencing used peripheral blood, obtained on day 0 of AZD1222 vaccination. The CDR3 sequence is CASSLVTGNQPQHF. CDR3 in DNA: TGTGCCAGCAGCTTAGTAACGGGCAATCAGCCCCAGCATTTT.